The clone carrying this T cell receptor beta chain was seen only once. The data belong to a study of blood T cell repertoires in COVID-19. Under the authors' procedure: Estimated nucleated cell counts came from reference gene primer amplification. TCRdb keeps only in-frame clones here, not all; method: immunoSEQ multiplex PCR. That table supplies the V and J calls and clone size; D and trimming were determined from the DNA. This table holds roughly 130,000 clones, less than 90% found once. Germline V lookup: CDR1 ENHRY, CDR2 SYGVKD. The V and J ends lost 11 bases and 1 base respectively, with 11 bases between them. This CDR3 has 12 amino acids.

The genes are TRBV10-3 and TRBJ2-5, with D perhaps matching TRBD1 (6 bases). The clonotype comes from a man in his 70s with acute or convalescent COVID-19. The sample comprised peripheral blood. CDR3 DNA sequence: TGTGCCGCCAGGGGATCCCAAGAGACCCAGTACTTC. It specifies CAARGSQETQYF.